The 17 T cell receptor beta chains listed next were all sequenced from one sample in a study of blood T cell repertoires in COVID-19. Sequenced by immunoSEQ multiplex PCR; TCRdb stores in-frame clones only, minus some. This table holds 150,000 or so clones, approximately 79% found once. Sequenced: peripheral blood. The receptors derive from a woman older than 75 with acute or convalescent COVID-19.

The chain is built from TRBV11-2 and TRBJ1-1, with D possibly TRBD1 on 6 matching bases. CDR3 length: 15 amino acids. From germline, CDR1 is SGHAT and CDR2 FQNNGV. The V and J ends lost 0 bases and 1 base respectively, with 9 bases between them. The CDR3 reads CASSLEPDRNTEAFF. The CDR3 DNA reads as TGTGCCAGCAGCTTAGAGCCGGACAGGAACACTGAAGCTTTCTTT.

The chain uses TRBV6-2 or TRBV6-3 and TRBJ2-1, with TRBD2 as a possible D gene (6 bases). This CDR3 spans 13 amino acids. V dropped 2 bases and J dropped 9 bases, with 11 bases sitting between them. Per germline, CDR1 MNHEY and CDR2 SVGEGT. CDR3 loop: CASSYVTGLEQFF. The CDR3 nucleotides read TGTGCCAGCAGTTACGTGACGGGACTTGAGCAGTTCTTC.

The J gene is TRBJ2-1, the V gene TRBV3-1 (or the pseudogene TRBV3-2); a possible D gene is TRBD1 (7 bases). CDR1 is LGHDT and CDR2 is YNNKEL in the germline V gene (reference sequence). Trimming took 4 bases from V and 4 from J, leaving 23 bases between them. This CDR3 is built from 18 residues. The CDR3 is CASSRGPNPGGNYNEQFF. CDR3 coding DNA: TGTGCCAGCAGCCGAGGACCGAATCCAGGGGGGAATTACAATGAGCAGTTCTTC.

This chain connects TRBV5-1 to TRBJ1-5, with D tentatively TRBD1 (6 bases). V lost 0 bases and J lost 5, with 12 bases in between. There are 15 residues in the CDR3. Per the germline V gene, CDR1 is SGHRS and CDR2 is YFSETQ. The CDR3 is CASSLEGGDYQPQHF. The CDR3 DNA is TGCGCCAGCAGCTTGGAAGGGGGGGACTATCAGCCCCAGCATTTT.

This clone was observed a few times. The rearrangement links TRBV7-9 to TRBJ2-6, with 8 bases lining up with TRBD1. The CDR3 spans 18 residues. J gave up 1 base and V 4 bases, and 9 bases lay outside the gene matches. The germline V gene has CDR1 SEHNR and CDR2 FQNEAQ (reference sequence). CDR3 sequence reads: CASSSVDRVTSGANVLTF. The CDR3 region has the DNA TGTGCCAGCAGCTCCGTGGACAGGGTTACTTCTGGGGCCAACGTCCTGACTTTC.

V usage is TRBV3-1 (or the pseudogene TRBV3-2) and J usage is TRBJ2-6, with D uncertain. Germline assignment: CDR1 LGHDT and CDR2 YNNKEL (reference sequence). This CDR3 contains 18 residues. V lost 4 bases, J lost 0 bases, and 16 bases lay in between. The CDR3 reads CASSLLAAPFSGANVLTF. CDR3 sequence (DNA): TGTGCCAGCAGCCTATTGGCGGCCCCGTTCTCTGGGGCCAACGTCCTGACTTTC.

The table lists this clone with a few counts. This chain's CDR3 is CASSQESSGNYNEQFF. CDR3 nucleotides: TGTGCCAGCAGCCAAGAATCTAGCGGGAACTACAATGAGCAGTTCTTC. This chain connects TRBV4-2 to TRBJ2-1; 9 bases line up with TRBD2. The germline V gene encodes CDR1 LGHNA and CDR2 YNFKEQ. This CDR3 is 16 amino acids long. Trimming removed 0 bases from V and 3 bases from J; junction bases left unmatched: 3.

The chain links TRBV10-3 to TRBJ1-5, with D maybe TRBD1 (5 bases). The CDR3 is 14 residues long. Germline assignment: CDR1 ENHRY and CDR2 SYGVKD. The V gene lost 4 bases and the J gene lost 7 bases, with 14 bases spanning the gap. The CDR3 is CAISAQGGEQPQHF. Written as DNA, the CDR3 is TGTGCCATCAGTGCCCAGGGAGGGGAGCAGCCCCAGCATTTT.

The chain employs TRBV5-1 and TRBJ1-5; D remains ambiguous. The CDR3 has 14 residues. Trimming cost V 0 bases and J 6 bases, with 10 bases left between them. Germline V gene lookup returns CDR1 SGHRS and CDR2 YFSETQ. The CDR3 spells CASSLGQASQPQHF. The CDR3 DNA reads as TGCGCCAGCAGCTTGGGGCAGGCAAGTCAGCCCCAGCATTTT.

This clone was seen more than once but under ten times. The J gene is TRBJ2-4, the V gene TRBV5-1; 7 bases map to TRBD2. Germline CDR1 reads SGHRS; CDR2 reads YFSETQ. V was clipped by 4 bases and J by 1 base; unmatched bases: 5. The CDR3 contains 15 residues. The CDR3 DNA reads TGCGCCAGCAGCCTCGGACTAGGGGCCAAAAACATTCAGTACTTC. It translates to CASSLGLGAKNIQYF.

This rearrangement joins TRBV30 to TRBJ2-5; 7 nucleotides line up with TRBD2. This CDR3 comprises 14 residues. Per germline, CDR1 GTSNPN and CDR2 SVGIG (reference sequence). Trimming at V came to 6 bases and at J to 5 bases, leaving 12 bases not matched to a gene. In DNA form, the CDR3 reads TGTGCCTGTGGAAGACTAGCCGACCGGGAGACCCAGTACTTC. Translating it yields CACGRLADRETQYF.

This clone occurred many times. This rearrangement joins TRBV4-2 to TRBJ2-7; 7 bases match TRBD1. J lost 3 bases, V lost 1 base, and 6 bases had no gene match. CDR1 is LGHNA and CDR2 is YNFKEQ in the germline V gene. The CDR3 runs 15 residues. The CDR3 spells CASSQVSGQNYEQYF. The CDR3 coding sequence is TGTGCCAGCAGCCAAGTATCGGGACAGAACTACGAGCAGTACTTC.

V usage is TRBV4-1 and J usage is TRBJ2-7; possible D gene TRBD2, 6 bases. The V end lost 0 bases, the J end lost 7 bases, and 16 bases lay between the germline ends. Germline CDR1 and CDR2: MGHRA and YSYEKL. This CDR3 comprises 15 residues. CDR3 loop: CASSQDPAGGEEQYF. The DNA of the CDR3 is TGCGCCAGCAGCCAAGACCCCGCCGGAGGGGAGGAGCAGTACTTC.

V is TRBV7-3 and J is TRBJ2-2; possibly TRBD2 for D (6 bases). V was pared by 5 bases and J by 1 base, with 14 bases between. Germline V gene sequence: CDR1 SGHTA, CDR2 FQGTGA. The length of the CDR3 is 16 residues. CDR3: CASSPQPGLNTGELFF. CDR3 DNA: TGTGCCAGCAGCCCGCAGCCGGGACTGAACACCGGGGAGCTGTTTTTT.

The rearrangement links TRBV11-2 to TRBJ2-1, with D perhaps matching TRBD2 (6 bases). Germline V lookup: CDR1 SGHAT, CDR2 FQNNGV. The CDR3 has 15 amino acids. With 6 bases removed from V and 2 bases from J, the gap between germline ends came to 14 bases. The CDR3 sequence: CASRGGLSTYNEQFF. CDR3 DNA sequence: TGTGCCAGCAGGGGGGGACTCTCTACCTACAATGAGCAGTTCTTC.

This clone was counted a few times. The chain recombines TRBV9 with TRBJ1-6; 8 nucleotides match TRBD1. After removal of 3 bases from V and 7 bases from J, the junction contained 9 bases not matched to a gene. CDR3 length equals 16 residues. Germline values: CDR1 SGDLS, CDR2 YYNGEE. Here the CDR3 reads CASSAQGALSNSPLHF. In DNA form, the CDR3 reads TGTGCCAGCAGCGCCCAGGGGGCTCTAAGCAATTCACCCCTCCACTTT. The full variable domain, rest sourced from reference TRBV9 and TRBJ1-6, is DSGVTQTPKHLITATGQRVTLRCSPRSGDLSVYWYQQSLDQGLQFLIQYYNGEERAKGNILERFSAQQFPDLHSELNLSSLELGDSALYFCASSAQGALSNSPLHFGNGTRLTVT.

The chain recombines TRBV6-6 with TRBJ2-1, with D perhaps TRBD2 (6 bases). Germline CDR1 reads MNHNY; CDR2 reads SVGAGI (reference sequence). CDR3 length equals 15 residues. The V end was cut by 3 bases, the J end by 0 bases, with 9 bases between. The CDR3 here is CASSYGGGSYNEQFF. CDR3 in DNA: TGTGCCAGCAGTTATGGGGGAGGCTCCTACAATGAGCAGTTCTTC.